Listed below are T cell receptor beta chains from one sample, sequenced in a study of blood T cell repertoires in COVID-19. Here immunoSEQ multiplex PCR was the method, and the copy in TCRdb shows in-frame clones only, minus some. Here the sample spans under 250,000 clones, approximately 80% being singletons. The material sequenced was peripheral blood. These receptors were collected from a man in his forties or fifties with acute or convalescent COVID-19. Each CDR3 is given with its conserved first and last residue. Fields, in order: CDR3 DNA, CDR3 protein, V gene, clone size, J gene, D gene. The D gene is left open where the match is weak. A clone size is listed for some rows: how often the clone was seen (once, few, many), or a class if it is expanded.

cdr3_nt: TGTGCCTGGAGTGTACAGACAGGGGGAAACACTGAAGCTTTCTTT; cdr3_aa: CAWSVQTGGNTEAFF; v_call: TRBV30; clone_size: once; j_call: TRBJ1-1; d_call: TRBD1
cdr3_nt: TGTGCCAGCAGCGACCCCAGGGGGTGGGAAAAACTGTTTTTT; cdr3_aa: CASSDPRGWEKLFF; v_call: TRBV28; clone_size: few; j_call: TRBJ1-4; d_call: TRBD1
cdr3_nt: TGTGCCAGCAGGGTATCGGGACAGAATAATGGCTACACCTTC; cdr3_aa: CASRVSGQNNGYTF; v_call: TRBV2; clone_size: .; j_call: TRBJ1-2; d_call: TRBD1
cdr3_nt: TGCAGCGTGGTGGTACAGGGGGGGCAGCCCCAGCATTTT; cdr3_aa: CSVVVQGGQPQHF; v_call: TRBV29-1; clone_size: .; j_call: TRBJ1-5; d_call: TRBD1
cdr3_nt: TGTGCCAGCAGCCAAGAGCCCAGGTCCCCTTCCTACGAGCAGTACTTC; cdr3_aa: CASSQEPRSPSYEQYF; v_call: TRBV4-2; clone_size: .; j_call: TRBJ2-7; d_call: .
cdr3_nt: TGTGCCAGCAGCCCCGGGGATCTCTATGGCTACACCTTC; cdr3_aa: CASSPGDLYGYTF; v_call: TRBV3-1/TRBV3-2; clone_size: .; j_call: TRBJ1-2; d_call: .
cdr3_nt: TGTGCCAGCAGGACAGTCTACGAGCAGTACTTC; cdr3_aa: CASRTVYEQYF; v_call: TRBV28; clone_size: .; j_call: TRBJ2-7; d_call: .
cdr3_nt: TGTGCCAGCAGACGGAGTGGGGGAGGTCGCGAGCAGTACTTC; cdr3_aa: CASRRSGGGREQYF; v_call: TRBV3-1/TRBV3-2; clone_size: .; j_call: TRBJ2-7; d_call: .
cdr3_nt: TGTGCCAGCAGCTTAAACGCACAGGGAGTTCTAGAGACCCAGTACTTC; cdr3_aa: CASSLNAQGVLETQYF; v_call: TRBV7-2; clone_size: once; j_call: TRBJ2-5; d_call: .
cdr3_nt: TGTGCCAGCAGCATCGGGTACAATGAGCAGTTCTTC; cdr3_aa: CASSIGYNEQFF; v_call: TRBV28; clone_size: .; j_call: TRBJ2-1; d_call: .
cdr3_nt: TGTGCCAGCAGCGTAGAGGGATCAGGGGACGAGCAGTACTTC; cdr3_aa: CASSVEGSGDEQYF; v_call: TRBV9; clone_size: .; j_call: TRBJ2-7; d_call: .
cdr3_nt: TGTGCCAGCAGCCAGCGGGGGGGTGGTTATGAGCAGTTCTTC; cdr3_aa: CASSQRGGGYEQFF; v_call: TRBV3-1/TRBV3-2; clone_size: .; j_call: TRBJ2-1; d_call: TRBD2
cdr3_nt: TGTGCCAGCTCACCGGATACAGGGTCCTACGAGCAGTACTTC; cdr3_aa: CASSPDTGSYEQYF; v_call: TRBV18; clone_size: .; j_call: TRBJ2-7; d_call: .
cdr3_nt: TGTGCCAGTAGTAGACGCTTCAGGGATAATGAGCAGTTCTTC; cdr3_aa: CASSRRFRDNEQFF; v_call: TRBV19; clone_size: .; j_call: TRBJ2-1; d_call: .
cdr3_nt: TGCGCCAGCAGCCCTGTTCGGCGGGAGCTAGATACGCAGTATTTT; cdr3_aa: CASSPVRRELDTQYF; v_call: TRBV5-1; clone_size: few; j_call: TRBJ2-3; d_call: TRBD2
cdr3_nt: TGTGCCAGCAGCGCCCGGCAGGGACAGACAGATACGCAGTATTTT; cdr3_aa: CASSARQGQTDTQYF; v_call: TRBV11-3; clone_size: .; j_call: TRBJ2-3; d_call: TRBD1
cdr3_nt: TGTGCCAGCCTCACCCAACAGCAGGGGGCCTATGGCTACACCTTC; cdr3_aa: CASLTQQQGAYGYTF; v_call: TRBV28; clone_size: .; j_call: TRBJ1-2; d_call: TRBD1
cdr3_nt: TGTGCCAGCTCACCAGGGGCGGCAAGCACAGATACGCAGTATTTT; cdr3_aa: CASSPGAASTDTQYF; v_call: TRBV18; clone_size: .; j_call: TRBJ2-3; d_call: .
cdr3_nt: TGTGCCAGCAGATACGCGGGAGGGCCCCACGAGCAGTACTTC; cdr3_aa: CASRYAGGPHEQYF; v_call: TRBV7-2; clone_size: .; j_call: TRBJ2-7; d_call: TRBD2
cdr3_nt: TGCGCCAGCAGCTTCAGGGGGCGGGAGAACATTCAGTACTTC; cdr3_aa: CASSFRGRENIQYF; v_call: TRBV5-1; clone_size: .; j_call: TRBJ2-4; d_call: .
cdr3_nt: TGCGCCAGCAGCTTGACTCCCGGGACTAGCGGGAGGCCCGCAGATACGCAGTATTTT; cdr3_aa: CASSLTPGTSGRPADTQYF; v_call: TRBV5-1; clone_size: .; j_call: TRBJ2-3; d_call: TRBD2
cdr3_nt: TGCGCCAGCAGCCAAGTCGCCCGCGGGAGCTACAATGAGCAGTTCTTC; cdr3_aa: CASSQVARGSYNEQFF; v_call: TRBV4-3; clone_size: .; j_call: TRBJ2-1; d_call: TRBD2
cdr3_nt: TGCAGCGTTCGCAAGGACAGGAACTATGGCTACACCTTC; cdr3_aa: CSVRKDRNYGYTF; v_call: TRBV29-1; clone_size: .; j_call: TRBJ1-2; d_call: TRBD1
cdr3_nt: TGCAGCGTTGATCGGGTCCTCCACTCCTACAATGAGCAGTTCTTC; cdr3_aa: CSVDRVLHSYNEQFF; v_call: TRBV29-1; clone_size: .; j_call: TRBJ2-1; d_call: .
cdr3_nt: TGTGCCAGCTCACCTGGCAGCCAAGAGACCCAGTACTTC; cdr3_aa: CASSPGSQETQYF; v_call: TRBV18; clone_size: .; j_call: TRBJ2-5; d_call: .
cdr3_nt: TGTGCCAGCAGCAAGGACAGAAACTATGGCTACACCTTC; cdr3_aa: CASSKDRNYGYTF; v_call: TRBV9; clone_size: .; j_call: TRBJ1-2; d_call: .
cdr3_nt: TGTGCCAGCAGATCCGGGGTAAACACCGGGGAGCTGTTTTTT; cdr3_aa: CASRSGVNTGELFF; v_call: TRBV7-2; clone_size: .; j_call: TRBJ2-2; d_call: .
cdr3_nt: TGTGCCAGCAGCTCCCGGGACAGTGCTCGCACTGAAGCTTTCTTT; cdr3_aa: CASSSRDSARTEAFF; v_call: TRBV7-2; clone_size: .; j_call: TRBJ1-1; d_call: TRBD1
cdr3_nt: TGTGCCAGCAGCACCCAGACAGGGAGCACTGAAGCTTTCTTT; cdr3_aa: CASSTQTGSTEAFF; v_call: TRBV5-6; clone_size: .; j_call: TRBJ1-1; d_call: TRBD1
cdr3_nt: TGTGCCAGCACTGGGCTACTCATGAACACTGAAGCTTTCTTT; cdr3_aa: CASTGLLMNTEAFF; v_call: TRBV6-5; clone_size: .; j_call: TRBJ1-1; d_call: .
cdr3_nt: TGCGCCAGCAGTTTAGTCGGGTACACTGAAGCTTTCTTT; cdr3_aa: CASSLVGYTEAFF; v_call: TRBV5-1; clone_size: .; j_call: TRBJ1-1; d_call: .
cdr3_nt: TGTGCCAGCAGTTTATCAAGGACTAGCGTCTACGAGCAGTACTTC; cdr3_aa: CASSLSRTSVYEQYF; v_call: TRBV27; clone_size: .; j_call: TRBJ2-7; d_call: TRBD2
cdr3_nt: TGTGCCAGCACTCGGGGAACGGGGGGTTTTTCCTACGAGCAGTACTTC; cdr3_aa: CASTRGTGGFSYEQYF; v_call: TRBV28; clone_size: .; j_call: TRBJ2-7; d_call: TRBD2
cdr3_nt: TGCAGCGTTGAGTCGACAGGGGCCGGGGAGCTGTTTTTT; cdr3_aa: CSVESTGAGELFF; v_call: TRBV29-1; clone_size: .; j_call: TRBJ2-2; d_call: TRBD1
cdr3_nt: TGTGCCAGCAGCTTTTTGTCTCCTAGCGGGATCTACAATGAGCAGTTCTTC; cdr3_aa: CASSFLSPSGIYNEQFF; v_call: TRBV7-2; clone_size: .; j_call: TRBJ2-1; d_call: TRBD2
cdr3_nt: TGTGCCAGCAGTGAGCCCGGGACAGGGGGGAAGCCCCAGCATTTT; cdr3_aa: CASSEPGTGGKPQHF; v_call: TRBV25-1; clone_size: .; j_call: TRBJ1-5; d_call: TRBD1
cdr3_nt: TGTGCCAGCAGTGAAGCTGGGACAGACGAAGGCTACACCTTC; cdr3_aa: CASSEAGTDEGYTF; v_call: TRBV2; clone_size: .; j_call: TRBJ1-2; d_call: TRBD1
cdr3_nt: TGTGCCAGCGGGTTGGGACAGGGGAACTATGGCTACACCTTC; cdr3_aa: CASGLGQGNYGYTF; v_call: TRBV6-5; clone_size: .; j_call: TRBJ1-2; d_call: TRBD1
cdr3_nt: TGTGCCATCAGTGAAGGACAGGGCTTAAACATTCAGTACTTC; cdr3_aa: CAISEGQGLNIQYF; v_call: TRBV10-3; clone_size: .; j_call: TRBJ2-4; d_call: TRBD1
cdr3_nt: TGTGCCAGTAGGATCACCGGGGGCAATCAGCCCCAGCATTTT; cdr3_aa: CASRITGGNQPQHF; v_call: TRBV19; clone_size: .; j_call: TRBJ1-5; d_call: .
cdr3_nt: TGTGCCAGCAGTGAAGCGGGACAGTTCAATTCTGGCTACACCTTC; cdr3_aa: CASSEAGQFNSGYTF; v_call: TRBV2; clone_size: .; j_call: TRBJ1-2; d_call: TRBD1
cdr3_nt: TGTGCCAGCAGCTTAGCCATAGCGGCCTCCTACAATGAGCAGTTCTTC; cdr3_aa: CASSLAIAASYNEQFF; v_call: TRBV7-6; clone_size: .; j_call: TRBJ2-1; d_call: .
cdr3_nt: TGTGCCAGCAGCCAAAGCCTGACAGTAGGCTATGGCTACACCTTC; cdr3_aa: CASSQSLTVGYGYTF; v_call: TRBV4-2; clone_size: .; j_call: TRBJ1-2; d_call: .
cdr3_nt: TGTGCCAGCAGTGACGGACAAGGCCAAGAGACCCAGTACTTC; cdr3_aa: CASSDGQGQETQYF; v_call: TRBV6-4; clone_size: .; j_call: TRBJ2-5; d_call: .
cdr3_nt: TGTGCCAGCAGTTCAACCCATCGGAGCGGCTATGGCTACACCTTC; cdr3_aa: CASSSTHRSGYGYTF; v_call: TRBV6-2/TRBV6-3; clone_size: .; j_call: TRBJ1-2; d_call: .
cdr3_nt: TGCGCCAGCAGCTTGGAAGGGACAGGGCTCGGAGAGCAGTACTTC; cdr3_aa: CASSLEGTGLGEQYF; v_call: TRBV5-1; clone_size: .; j_call: TRBJ2-7; d_call: TRBD1